This T cell receptor (beta chain) was profiled in a study of blood T cell repertoires in COVID-19. As for the study in general: Both acute and convalescent COVID-19 samples were obtained from the United States, Italy and Spain. In each case, the material was cDNA or gDNA derived from T cells, B-cell-depleted T cells, or PBMCs.

The CDR3 sequence is 11 residues long. V lost 4 bases, J lost 7 bases, and 4 bases lay in between. Germline V gives CDR1 SGHTA, CDR2 FQGTGA. Authors' analysis steps: The authors estimated nucleated cell counts from reference gene primer amplification. Using immunoSEQ multiplex PCR, the repertoire was profiled, and TCRdb retains in-frame clones only, with some absent. V and J calls and clone size come straight from that table; D and trimming were deduced from the DNA. The data show 250,000 or so clones, about 90% seen once. This clonotype was obtained from a man between 60 and 75 years old with acute or convalescent COVID-19. The sequenced sample consisted of peripheral blood. This rearrangement joins TRBV7-3 to TRBJ2-2, with D unresolved. This CDR3 reads CASSYGGELFF. DNA of the CDR3: TGTGCCAGCAGCTACGGCGGGGAGCTGTTTTTT.